One and the same sample provided the 21 T cell receptor beta chains below, sequenced in a study of blood T cell repertoires in COVID-19 (dated by TCRdb to about 2020). The library came from the immunoSEQ multiplex PCR assay. This immuneACCESS table, as held by TCRdb, lists in-frame sequences with V and J called but not all clones. Of the missing ones, under half trace to an unresolved V gene in checked studies; the others have no known cause. Here the sample has 120,000 or so clones; nearly 90% occur a single time. Of the sample, around 4.1% falls within the top ten clones. The specimen was peripheral blood. The receptors derive from a woman aged 55-70 years with COVID-19, enrolled during active disease.

This clone has a single count. The chain carries TRBV18 and TRBJ2-3, with D possibly matching TRBD2 (7 bases). Looked up from germline, CDR1 is KGHSH and CDR2 is LQKENI. This CDR3 is built from 18 residues. Trimming took 1 base from V and 7 from J, leaving 24 bases between them. The CDR3 loop reads CASSPRDGGTPRSHTQYF. The CDR3 nucleotides are TGTGCCAGCTCACCACGGGACGGGGGGACACCAAGAAGCCATACGCAGTATTTT.

The chain combines TRBV6-4 with TRBJ2-3, with D possibly TRBD2 on 6 matching bases. The CDR3 runs to 13 residues. V was shortened by 6 bases and J by 2 bases, with 9 bases between the two germline ends. CDR1 is MRHNA, CDR2 SNTAGT, per germline. The CDR3 nucleotides read TGTGCCAGCAGACGGACTACCACAGATACGCAGTATTTT. It is translated as CASRRTTTDTQYF.

As concerns this clone: At one end, the junction sequence differs from germline, possibly due to a read error. This chain connects TRBV13 to TRBJ1-3; a possible D gene is TRBD1 (6 bases). Germline loops: CDR1 PRHDT, CDR2 FYEKMQ (reference sequence). The CDR3 has 15 residues. CDR3 nucleotides: TGTGCCAGCAGCATAGGAAGGGGGTCTGGAAACACCATATATTTT. Translated, it gives CASSIGRGSGNTIYF. The whole variable domain, remainder taken from reference TRBV13 and TRBJ1-3, is AAGVIQSPRHLIKEKRETATLKCYPIPRHDTVYWYQQGPGQDPQFLISFYEKMQSDKGSIPDRFSAQQFSDYHSELNMSSLELGDSALYFCASSIGRGSGNTIYFGEGSWLTVV.

In its sample, this clone was seen a few times. This chain uses TRBV3-1 (or the pseudogene TRBV3-2) with TRBJ2-2, with 7 positions matching TRBD2. V was pared by 4 bases and J by 2 bases, with 4 bases of the junction left unmatched. CDR1 and CDR2 from the germline V gene are LGHDT and YNNKEL (reference sequence). The CDR3 totals 15 residues. CDR3 nucleotides: TGTGCCAGCAGCCGCCGGGACTACAACACCGGGGAGCTGTTTTTT. Translated, it gives CASSRRDYNTGELFF.

This clone appeared once. The rearrangement links TRBV7-8 to TRBJ1-1; no reliable D call. V lost 3 bases and J lost 5, with 13 bases in between. Germline V gene sequence: CDR1 SGHVS, CDR2 FQNEAQ. The CDR3 is 14 residues long. Written as DNA, the CDR3 is TGTGCCAGCAGCTTTGGGGAGGGTCGGACTGAAGCTTTCTTT. Residues: CASSFGEGRTEAFF.

V is TRBV5-1 and J is TRBJ2-6; 11 bases align to TRBD1. V lost 3 bases to trimming and J lost 3 bases; unmatched junction nucleotides: 8. This CDR3 comprises 18 residues. Germline V CDR1 and CDR2: SGHRS, YFSETQ. The CDR3 bases are TGCGCCAGCAGCTCCCTAGGACAGGGGGCTGGTGGGGCCAACGTCCTGACTTTC. Translation gives CASSSLGQGAGGANVLTF.

The chain couples TRBV6-5 to TRBJ1-2; 10 bases line up with TRBD1. With 6 bases clipped from V and 4 bases from J, the junction kept 8 bases outside the gene matches. There are 15 residues in the CDR3. The germline CDR1 and CDR2 sequences are MNHEY and SVGAGI. The CDR3 DNA reads TGTGCCAGCAGCGATTCGGGACAGGGGTTCTATGGCTACACCTTC. Its protein is CASSDSGQGFYGYTF.

This sequence joins TRBV6-5 and TRBJ1-5; TRBD1 matches at 7 bases. The CDR3 loop spans 16 amino acids. After removal of 2 bases from V and 6 bases from J, the junction contained 10 bases not matched to a gene. Germline V CDR1 and CDR2: MNHEY, SVGAGI. Here the CDR3 DNA reads TGTGCCAGCAGTTACGGGGCAGGGGGTTCGGGTCAGCCCCAGCATTTT. Its protein product is CASSYGAGGSGQPQHF.

The rearrangement joins TRBV4-3 to TRBJ1-1; TRBD1 agrees at 8 bases. Per germline, CDR1 LGHNA and CDR2 YSLEER. CDR3 length: 15 residues. Trimming cost V 2 bases and J 4 bases; bases outside gene matches: 6. The CDR3 here is CASSQSGQGPTEAFF. DNA for the CDR3: TGCGCCAGCAGCCAATCTGGACAGGGCCCCACTGAAGCTTTCTTT.

The chain joins TRBV25-1 to TRBJ1-4; unclear D gene. CDR3 length equals 14 residues. The germline V gene has CDR1 MGHDK and CDR2 SYGVNS. Trimming shortened V by 1 base and J by 4 bases, and 7 bases separated the two germline ends. The CDR3 sequence: CASSELRDNEKLFF. The CDR3 nucleotides are TGTGCCAGCAGTGAATTGCGAGATAATGAAAAACTGTTTTTT.

This chain uses TRBV10-3 with TRBJ1-3, with TRBD1 identical over 9 bases. The CDR3 runs to 14 residues. CDR1 is ENHRY and CDR2 is SYGVKD in the germline V gene. V lost 6 bases to trimming and J lost 0 bases; unmatched junction nucleotides: 0. The CDR3 reads CAIRGQGSGNTIYF. DNA of the CDR3: TGTGCCATCAGGGGACAGGGCTCTGGAAACACCATATATTTT.

This clone was recorded once. CDR3 bases: TGTGCCAGCAGCTTAGGGTGGGACAGGGGCCTTAGCTTCTTT. This translates into CASSLGWDRGLSFF. V and J are TRBV7-8 and TRBJ1-1; 10 bases match TRBD1. V lost 1 base to trimming and J lost 14 bases; unmatched junction nucleotides: 10. In germline, CDR1 is SGHVS, CDR2 FQNEAQ. CDR3 length equals 14 residues.

This chain joins TRBV6-6 and TRBJ1-4; 7 bases match TRBD1. Germline loops: CDR1 MNHNY, CDR2 SVGAGI (reference sequence). CDR3 size: 13 residues. V lost 6 bases and J lost 8; bases outside the gene matches: 6. The CDR3: CASRNRGSEKLFF. CDR3 in DNA: TGTGCCAGCAGGAACAGGGGATCGGAAAAACTGTTTTTT.

This clone appeared a single time. This chain joins TRBV27 and TRBJ2-7, with a tentative D call TRBD2 (5 bases). Looked up from germline, CDR1 is MNHEY and CDR2 is SMNVEV (reference sequence). Trimming removed 7 bases from V and 3 bases from J, with 10 bases in between. The CDR3 contains 12 residues. The CDR3 here is CASKTAGYEQYF. The CDR3, as DNA: TGTGCCAGCAAGACCGCGGGCTACGAGCAGTACTTC.

This chain joins TRBV19 and TRBJ2-5; the D is unclear. V gave up 5 bases and J gave up 1 base, with 5 bases separating them. This CDR3 is built from 12 residues. Germline CDR1 LNHDA, CDR2 SQIVND (reference sequence). CDR3 coding DNA: TGTGCCAGTAGTGCACTCCAAGAGACCCAGTACTTC. This gives the protein CASSALQETQYF.

The CDR3 DNA is TGTGCCAGCAGGAGACAGGGCGCATCCCTAACTAATGAAAAACTGTTTTTT. Translated: CASRRQGASLTNEKLFF. This chain joins TRBV19 and TRBJ1-4; 7 bases align to TRBD1. Germline CDR1 LNHDA, CDR2 SQIVND (reference sequence). V shed 9 bases, J shed 1 base, and the junction held 14 bases outside the gene matches. This CDR3 region has 17 residues.

V usage is TRBV7-2 and J usage is TRBJ1-5; a weak D match, TRBD1 (5 bases). Germline CDR1 and CDR2: SGHTA and FQGNSA. Trimming left V 2 bases short and J 4 bases short, with 15 bases between. The CDR3 spans 16 residues. Written as DNA, the CDR3 is TGTGCCAGCAGCTTATTGCGGGGGGGGAGAAATCAGCCCCAGCATTTT. It is translated as CASSLLRGGRNQPQHF.

The chain employs TRBV7-9 and TRBJ1-2; D may be TRBD1 (6 bases). The V end was cut by 3 bases, the J end by 7 bases, with 15 bases between. The germline gives CDR1 SEHNR, CDR2 FQNEAQ (reference sequence). The length of the CDR3 is 14 residues. DNA for the CDR3: TGTGCCAGCAGCTTGCAGGACAGCTCCCTTGGCTACACCTTC. Protein: CASSLQDSSLGYTF.

The chain carries TRBV24-1 and TRBJ2-2, with 8 positions matching TRBD2. Germline V gene lookup returns CDR1 KGHDR and CDR2 SFDVKD. This CDR3 spans 14 amino acids. V lost 4 bases and J lost 6; bases outside the gene matches: 3. The CDR3 spells CATSESGGAGELFF. CDR3 nucleotides: TGTGCCACCAGTGAATCGGGGGGGGCCGGGGAGCTGTTTTTT.

The chain uses TRBV7-9 and TRBJ2-5; 10 positions match TRBD2. The CDR3 contains 14 residues. The germline gives CDR1 SEHNR, CDR2 FQNEAQ (reference sequence). Unmatched junction bases numbered 2, after V lost 5 bases and J lost 2 bases. In DNA, the CDR3 is TGTGCCAGCAGCCGTAGCGGGGGGCAAGAGACCCAGTACTTC. Translating it yields CASSRSGGQETQYF.

The J gene is TRBJ2-3, the V gene TRBV10-3, with 9 bases that match TRBD1. The trim removed 6 bases at V and 4 bases at J, leaving 5 bases unmatched. Per the germline V gene, CDR1 is ENHRY and CDR2 is SYGVKD. This CDR3 is built from 14 residues. In nucleotides, the CDR3 is TGTGCCATCAGCCCGGGACAGGGCCCAGATACGCAGTATTTT. This encodes CAISPGQGPDTQYF.